This T cell receptor (beta chain) is from a study of T cell responses to AZD1222 COVID-19 vaccine. Some clones are missing from TCRdb's copy, which holds only in-frame ones; the method was immunoSEQ multiplex PCR. The sample has 95,000 to 150,000 clones; more than 85% are singletons. V was pared by 4 bases and J by 9 bases, with 16 bases between. This CDR3 has 14 amino acids. Germline V gene lookup returns CDR1 LNHDA and CDR2 SQIVND (reference sequence). The sample was peripheral blood, taken on day 0 of AZD1222 vaccination. The V gene is TRBV19, the J gene TRBJ1-5, with a tentative D call TRBD1 (6 bases). The clonotype comes from an adult in good health. The CDR3 is CASSTDRSVGPQHF. The CDR3 bases are TGTGCCAGTAGTACGGACAGATCGGTGGGGCCCCAGCATTTT.